This entry lists 10 T cell receptor beta chains sequenced from one sample in a study of T cell responses to AZD1222 COVID-19 vaccine (dated by TCRdb to 2020 to 2023). The library was generated by the immunoSEQ multiplex PCR assay. As stored in TCRdb, this immuneACCESS dataset retains in-frame rearrangements with V and J assigned. A fraction of the clones does not appear; measured against another copy, unresolved V genes explain less than half of the discrepancy, and the remainder lacks a known reason. This sample gives around 150,000 clones in total; almost 95% of them show up just once. The ten largest make up around 2.3% of the sample. The time point label, as the study defines it: baseline before first vaccination. The specimen was peripheral blood, collected on day 0 of AZD1222 vaccination. The source of these receptors is an adult in good health.

This chain joins TRBV6-1 and TRBJ2-3, with TRBD2 identical over 7 bases. Germline trimming cut 0 bases from V and 6 bases from J; bases unmatched to any gene: 15. This CDR3 is built from 18 residues. The V gene's germline CDR1 is MNHNS and CDR2 SASEGT. CDR3 coding DNA: TGTGCCAGCAGTGAAGCGGGCGGGAGAAGGGTGAGCAGGGATACGCAGTATTTT. Protein product: CASSEAGGRRVSRDTQYF.

The chain joins TRBV7-2 to TRBJ2-3, with 8 bases identical to TRBD2. The V and J ends lost 5 bases and 0 bases, in that order; junction bases with no gene match: 7. CDR1 and CDR2 (germline): SGHTA, FQGNSA. This CDR3 comprises 16 residues. CDR3 region: CASSVAWTSSTDTQYF. The CDR3 coding sequence is TGTGCCAGCAGCGTCGCTTGGACTAGCAGCACAGATACGCAGTATTTT.

This chain links TRBV27 with TRBJ2-3; 12 bases line up with TRBD2. The CDR3 is made up of 15 amino acids. The V segment lost 7 bases and the J segment 1 base; nucleotides outside the gene matches: 3. Germline lookup yields CDR1 MNHEY and CDR2 SMNVEV (reference sequence). CDR3 residues: CASIRLAGGTDTQYF. The CDR3, as DNA: TGTGCCAGCATTCGACTAGCGGGAGGCACAGATACGCAGTATTTT.

The chain has TRBV7-9 and TRBJ2-2; 7 bases are shared with TRBD2. CDR1 is SEHNR, CDR2 FQNEAQ, per germline (reference sequence). V shed 6 bases, J shed 4 bases, and the junction held 5 bases outside the gene matches. The CDR3 extends over 14 amino acids. The DNA for the CDR3 is TGTGCCAGCAGGGGGAGGGCCACCACCGGGGAGCTGTTTTTT. Translating gives CASRGRATTGELFF.

The CDR3 sequence: CASSDGAGAGNTIYF. The CDR3 DNA reads TGTGCCAGCAGCGACGGGGCAGGGGCTGGAAACACCATATATTTT. The J gene is TRBJ1-3, the V gene TRBV9; possible D gene TRBD1, 6 bases. Trimming took 3 bases from V and 2 from J, leaving 12 bases between them. The germline V gene encodes CDR1 SGDLS and CDR2 YYNGEE. The CDR3 spans 15 residues.

This chain links TRBV6-5 with TRBJ2-2; D is ambiguous. The CDR3 extends over 15 amino acids. V lost 2 bases and J lost 6, with 13 bases in between. Germline assignment: CDR1 MNHEY and CDR2 SVGAGI. CDR3 sequence (DNA): TGTGCCAGCAGTTACAGGATTCCCCTGCCCGGGGAGCTGTTTTTT. Translated, it gives CASSYRIPLPGELFF.

The CDR3 region is CASSGMGETQYF. DNA of the CDR3: TGCGCCAGCAGTGGGATGGGAGAGACCCAGTACTTC. The chain combines TRBV10-1 with TRBJ2-5; D remains unclear. V lost 4 bases to trimming and J lost 4 bases, with 7 bases between them. This CDR3 is 12 amino acids long. From germline, CDR1 is WNHNN and CDR2 SYGVQD (reference sequence).

The count of this clone is one. The J gene is TRBJ2-3, the V gene TRBV2; 9 bases agree with TRBD1. Germline CDR1 is SNHLY and CDR2 is FYNNEI. The trim removed 9 bases at V and 2 bases at J, leaving 9 bases unmatched. CDR3 size: 15 residues. CDR3 in DNA: TGTGCCAGGGGGTCGGGGACAGGGAACACAGATACGCAGTATTTT. As protein: CARGSGTGNTDTQYF.

As for this clone: The sample has other DNA sequences that encode this CDR3 too. This chain connects TRBV30 to TRBJ1-5; D remains unclear. V gave up 0 bases and J gave up 0 bases, with 3 bases separating them. The CDR3 has 13 amino acids. The germline gives CDR1 GTSNPN, CDR2 SVGIG (reference sequence). CDR3 nucleotide sequence: TGTGCCTGGAGTGTGAATAGCAATCAGCCCCAGCATTTT. Its translation is CAWSVNSNQPQHF.

The chain has TRBV30 and TRBJ2-3, with TRBD2 identical over 10 bases. The CDR3 is 14 residues long. Germline V gene lookup returns CDR1 GTSNPN and CDR2 SVGIG (reference sequence). V gave up 2 bases and J gave up 4 bases; unmatched junction bases: 3. The CDR3: CAWSKLAGSDTQYF. The CDR3 bases are TGTGCCTGGAGTAAACTAGCGGGATCAGATACGCAGTATTTT.